This TCR beta chain originates from a study of blood T cell repertoires in COVID-19. The CDR3 totals 15 residues. Germline loops: CDR1 WNHNN, CDR2 SYGVQD (reference sequence). The junction had 8 bases not matched to a gene; V was cut back by 6 bases and J by 4 bases. The authors' processing: Amplified reference gene primers provided the basis for estimating nucleated cell counts. Method: immunoSEQ multiplex PCR; TCRdb's copy keeps in-frame clones and lacks some. Clonal size and the V and J genes are those of that table, whereas D and trimming came from the DNA. The sample has some 150,000 clones, approximately 87% seen once.

This sequence originates from a woman aged 30 to 39 with acute COVID-19. J is TRBJ1-3 and V is TRBV10-1, with 8 bases matching TRBD1. Sequenced material: PBMCs or T cells enriched from blood (not recorded which). CDR3 nucleotide sequence: TGCGCCAGCAGGGACAGGGTTTTAGCGGGAAACACCATATATTTT. Translating it yields CASRDRVLAGNTIYF.